This passage covers 21 T cell receptor beta chains from one sample sequenced in a study of blood T cell repertoires in COVID-19 (dated by TCRdb to 2018 to 2020). Libraries were constructed by the immunoSEQ multiplex PCR assay. TCRdb holds this immuneACCESS table with in-frame rearrangements only. Some clones are missing; in checked studies, unresolved V genes explain under half, and the rest has no known cause. The sample records over 200,000 clones, 80% to 90% of which are singletons. The ten largest clones represent over 3.5% of the sample. The sequenced material came from PBMCs or T cells enriched from blood (not recorded which). The receptors derive from a woman aged 25 to 39 who had been exposed to COVID-19.

This chain joins TRBV6-5 and TRBJ2-2; 8 bases fit TRBD1. Trimming removed 8 bases from V and 5 bases from J; junction bases left unmatched: 10. From germline, CDR1 is MNHEY and CDR2 SVGAGI. This CDR3 contains 15 residues. CDR3 DNA: TGTGCCAGCTCCCGATGGACAGGGCCTACCGGGGAGCTGTTTTTT. This codes for CASSRWTGPTGELFF.

This clone showed up just once. This rearrangement joins TRBV28 to TRBJ2-3, with TRBD1 matching over 11 bases. The trim removed 6 bases at V and 4 bases at J, leaving 9 bases unmatched. Germline V gene sequence: CDR1 MDHEN, CDR2 SYDVKM. This CDR3 is 16 amino acids long. The CDR3 region has the DNA TGTGCCAGCAGGGACTGGGGACAGGGGGAAGCAGATACGCAGTATTTT. Its translation: CASRDWGQGEADTQYF.

This clone was found once. The chain carries TRBV25-1 and TRBJ1-2; TRBD1 aligns across 9 bases. This CDR3 has 14 residues. Germline assignment: CDR1 MGHDK and CDR2 SYGVNS. With 8 bases clipped from V and 7 bases from J, the junction kept 11 bases outside the gene matches. This chain's CDR3 is CASRSPGQGIGYTF. The CDR3 DNA reads as TGTGCCAGCCGCAGTCCGGGACAGGGTATTGGCTACACCTTC.

The chain employs TRBV20-1 and TRBJ2-7, with D unresolved. CDR3 length: 11 residues. The V end was cut by 5 bases, the J end by 2 bases, with 7 bases between. Per the germline V gene, CDR1 is DFQATT and CDR2 is SNEGSKA (reference sequence). CDR3: CSAFDTYEQYF. The CDR3 DNA follows: TGCAGTGCTTTTGACACCTACGAGCAGTACTTC.

The genes are TRBV2 and TRBJ2-3; perhaps TRBD1 as D (5 bases). Germline CDR1 is SNHLY and CDR2 is FYNNEI. With 7 bases removed from V and 0 bases from J, the gap between germline ends came to 17 bases. CDR3 length equals 16 residues. For the CDR3, the DNA is TGTGCCAGCACCTCCCTAAGGACAACTAGCACAGATACGCAGTATTTT. Translation: CASTSLRTTSTDTQYF.

The chain combines TRBV4-1 with TRBJ2-1; D possibly corresponds to TRBD1 (6 bases). Trimming shortened V by 1 base and J by 5 bases, and 12 bases separated the two germline ends. The CDR3 totals 15 residues. CDR1 MGHRA and CDR2 YSYEKL come from the germline V gene. In DNA form, the CDR3 reads TGCGCCAGCAGCCAAGGGGGGCTACTTCACAATGAGCAGTTCTTC. This gives the protein CASSQGGLLHNEQFF.

The chain has TRBV6-5 and TRBJ1-2; D is perhaps TRBD1 (5 bases). The germline gives CDR1 MNHEY, CDR2 SVGAGI. CDR3 length: 13 amino acids. Trimming left V 6 bases short and J 4 bases short, with 12 bases between. This CDR3 reads CASSFGGVYGYTF. CDR3 sequence (DNA): TGTGCCAGCAGCTTCGGAGGGGTCTATGGCTACACCTTC.

The chain combines TRBV7-2 with TRBJ1-1; possible D gene TRBD1, 5 bases. The CDR3 extends over 15 amino acids. V lost 4 bases to trimming and J lost 4 bases, with 16 bases between them. Germline-derived CDR1 and CDR2 are SGHTA and FQGNSA. The CDR3: CASSWGWGGGTEAFF. The CDR3 nucleotides are TGTGCCAGCAGCTGGGGTTGGGGCGGCGGCACTGAAGCTTTCTTT.

The chain uses TRBV3-1 (or the pseudogene TRBV3-2) and TRBJ2-7; weak D call: TRBD2 (5 bases). The germline gives CDR1 LGHDT, CDR2 YNNKEL (reference sequence). The CDR3 is 11 amino acids. V lost 4 bases to trimming and J lost 7 bases, with 8 bases between them. Written as DNA, the CDR3 is TGTGCCAGCAGCCCCGAGCGGGAGCAGTACTTC. Amino acid sequence: CASSPEREQYF.

A word on this clone: With a much larger clone just one base away, this may be a read error. The rearrangement uses TRBV6-4 and TRBJ2-2, with D possibly being TRBD1 (6 bases). The CDR3 covers 14 residues. The V gene's germline CDR1 is MRHNA and CDR2 SNTAGT. V shed 2 bases and J shed 2 bases, with 6 bases lying between them. CDR3 loop: CASSDGTNTGELFF. CDR3 DNA: TGTGCCAGCAGTGACGGGACAAACACCGGGGAGCTGTTTTTT.

This rearrangement joins TRBV5-4 to TRBJ2-5; D possibly corresponds to TRBD2 (6 bases). The V gene's germline CDR1 is SGHNT and CDR2 YYREEE (reference sequence). This CDR3 is 13 amino acids long. Trimming removed 4 bases from V and 2 bases from J, with 9 bases in between. CDR3 sequence reads: CASSMGTQETQYF. In nucleotides, the CDR3 is TGTGCCAGCAGCATGGGGACTCAAGAGACCCAGTACTTC.

This chain joins TRBV27 and TRBJ1-1, with 8 bases matching TRBD1. The CDR3 consists of 16 residues. Trimming at V came to 3 bases and at J to 6 bases, leaving 12 bases not matched to a gene. Germline CDR1 is MNHEY and CDR2 is SMNVEV (reference sequence). CDR3 DNA: TGTGCCAGCAGTTTGACTATGGACAGGGCGGGGGCTGAAGCTTTCTTT. It specifies CASSLTMDRAGAEAFF.

The chain links TRBV3-1 (or the pseudogene TRBV3-2) to TRBJ2-7; 10 bases are a match to TRBD2. J was trimmed by 0 bases and V by 1 base; bases with no gene match: 12. This CDR3 region has 19 residues. CDR1 LGHDT and CDR2 YNNKEL come from the germline V gene (reference sequence). The CDR3 is CASSQGSRFGLAVSYEQYF. The CDR3 coding sequence is TGTGCCAGCAGCCAAGGCAGTAGATTTGGACTAGCGGTCTCCTACGAGCAGTACTTC.

The rearrangement joins TRBV28 to TRBJ2-2, with TRBD2 matching over 8 bases. Germline V lookup: CDR1 MDHEN, CDR2 SYDVKM. This CDR3 contains 15 residues. V shed 7 bases, J shed 3 bases, and the junction held 7 bases outside the gene matches. The CDR3 bases are TGTGCCAGCAATAGTCTAGCGGGCTACACCGGGGAGCTGTTTTTT. Its translation is CASNSLAGYTGELFF.

CDR3 DNA sequence: TGCAGCGTTGGGGACATTGGCTACACCTTC. Residues: CSVGDIGYTF. The chain has TRBV29-1 and TRBJ1-2; D may be TRBD1 (6 bases). Germline CDR1 SQVTM, CDR2 ANQGSEA. The CDR3 loop spans 10 amino acids. Trimming shortened V by 4 bases and J by 7 bases, and 7 bases separated the two germline ends.

The chain uses TRBV28 and TRBJ1-1; D unresolved. There are 15 residues in the CDR3. Trimming stripped 5 bases from V and 1 base from J, with 14 bases between. The germline CDR1 and CDR2 sequences are MDHEN and SYDVKM. The CDR3 region is CASSPHGTKNTEAFF. The CDR3 coding sequence is TGTGCCAGCAGTCCCCACGGCACTAAGAACACTGAAGCTTTCTTT.

This chain connects TRBV6-4 to TRBJ2-7, with 10 bases identical to TRBD2. Looked up from germline, CDR1 is MRHNA and CDR2 is SNTAGT. This CDR3 spans 18 amino acids. J was trimmed by 0 bases and V by 0 bases; bases with no gene match: 8. The CDR3 coding sequence is TGTGCCAGCAGTGACTCGGCTCTAGCGGGAGACCCCTCCTACGAGCAGTACTTC. Amino acid sequence: CASSDSALAGDPSYEQYF.

V and J are TRBV6-4 and TRBJ2-7; 7 positions agree with TRBD2. This CDR3 contains 16 residues. Per the germline V gene, CDR1 is MRHNA and CDR2 is SNTAGT. Losses at the gene ends were 6 bases for V and 0 bases for J; bases not matched to a gene: 11. DNA for the CDR3: TGTGCCAGCAGAAGGGGCCGGCGGGAGCACTCCTACGAGCAGTACTTC. Translated: CASRRGRREHSYEQYF.

Written as DNA, the CDR3 is TGTGCCAGCAGTACCAGGGTCAACTACGAGCAGTACTTC. Protein sequence: CASSTRVNYEQYF. J is TRBJ2-7 and V is TRBV5-5; weak D call: TRBD1 (5 bases). The CDR3 covers 13 residues. V lost 5 bases and J lost 3, with 12 bases in between. CDR1 is SGHKS, CDR2 YYEKEE, per germline (reference sequence).

The V call is TRBV19, the J call TRBJ2-3; 7 bases agree with TRBD1. Germline V gene data show CDR1 as LNHDA and CDR2 as SQIVND (reference sequence). Germline trimming cut 11 bases from V and 2 bases from J; bases unmatched to any gene: 16. The CDR3 loop spans 16 amino acids. CDR3 protein: CASHRTGQHYTDTQYF. The CDR3 DNA is TGTGCCTCCCACCGGACGGGACAGCATTACACAGATACGCAGTATTTT.

This chain connects TRBV5-4 to TRBJ1-4; 8 bases fit TRBD1. The V segment lost 1 base and the J segment 5 bases; nucleotides outside the gene matches: 16. The germline CDR1 and CDR2 sequences are SGHNT and YYREEE (reference sequence). The CDR3 is 19 residues long. This CDR3 is CASSLWQGAVGSGNEKLFF. The CDR3 coding sequence is TGTGCCAGCAGCTTGTGGCAGGGGGCCGTGGGAAGTGGGAATGAAAAACTGTTTTTT.